This TCR beta chain was obtained from a study of T cells in Graves' hyperthyroidism and ophthalmopathy. Amplification targeted TCR beta CDR3 regions from RNA transcripts. The TCR CDR3 was amplified in a first-round RT-PCR using the HTBI primer set. TCRdb processed the multiplex PCR reads anew with MiXCR; each CDR3 protein has one entry. The repertoire consists of more than 250,000 distinct CDR3 sequences, with around 15% occurring once and the leading ten covering around 30%. V was cut by 3 bases and J by 3 bases, with 9 bases left in between. Germline CDR1 MNHEY, CDR2 SMNVEV (reference sequence). CDR3 length equals 13 residues. This clonotype was counted between two and nine times. The antigen is not known. Disease duration under 2 months; hyperthyroidism patients were aged 18 to 65. General study findings and limits: Blood also held most thyroid clonotypes expanded beyond 0.001.

J is TRBJ2-7 and V is TRBV27; D is perhaps TRBD2 (6 bases). The receptor comes from a woman in her 50s with Graves' hyperthyroidism that later progressed to Graves' ophthalmopathy. Sequenced input: blood. CDR3 residues: CASSLGTLYEQYF. CDR3 sequence (DNA): TGTGCCAGCAGTTTGGGGACTCTCTACGAGCAGTACTTC.